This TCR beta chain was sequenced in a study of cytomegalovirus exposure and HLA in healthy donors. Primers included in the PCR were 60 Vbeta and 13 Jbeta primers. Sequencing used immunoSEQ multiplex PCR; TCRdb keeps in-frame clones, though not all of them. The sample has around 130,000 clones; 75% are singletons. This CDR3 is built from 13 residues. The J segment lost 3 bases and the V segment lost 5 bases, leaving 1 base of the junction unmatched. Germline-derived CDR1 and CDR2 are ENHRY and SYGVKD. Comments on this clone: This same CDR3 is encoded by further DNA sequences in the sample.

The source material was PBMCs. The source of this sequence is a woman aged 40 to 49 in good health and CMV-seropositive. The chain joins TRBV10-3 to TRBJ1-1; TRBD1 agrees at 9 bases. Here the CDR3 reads CAISRDRDTEAFF. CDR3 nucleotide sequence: TGTGCCATCAGTCGGGACAGGGACACTGAAGCTTTCTTT.